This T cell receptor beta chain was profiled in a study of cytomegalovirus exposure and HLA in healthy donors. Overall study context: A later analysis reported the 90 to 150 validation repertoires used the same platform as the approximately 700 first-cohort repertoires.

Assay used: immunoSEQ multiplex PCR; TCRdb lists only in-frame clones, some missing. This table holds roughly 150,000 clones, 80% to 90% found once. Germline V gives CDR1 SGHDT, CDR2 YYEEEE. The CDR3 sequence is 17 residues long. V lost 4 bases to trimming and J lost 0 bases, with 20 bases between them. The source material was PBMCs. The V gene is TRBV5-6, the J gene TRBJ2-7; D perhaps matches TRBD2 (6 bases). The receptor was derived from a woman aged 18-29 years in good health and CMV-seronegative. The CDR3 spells CASSPAPGGVSSYEQYF. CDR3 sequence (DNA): TGTGCCAGCAGCCCCGCACCGGGCGGGGTTAGCTCCTACGAGCAGTACTTC.